The T cell receptor (beta chain) described here comes from a study of blood T cell repertoires in COVID-19. On the study more broadly: PBMCs, B-cell-depleted T cells, or T cells were the source of the cDNA or gDNA that made up the material.

Libraries were prepared by immunoSEQ multiplex PCR; TCRdb keeps only in-frame clonotypes and omits some of them. The sample has approximately 200,000 clones; 75% to 90% are singletons. CDR3 length equals 17 residues. The germline gives CDR1 KGHDR, CDR2 SFDVKD. Between the trimmed V and J ends, which lost 2 bases and 7 bases, there was a span of 19 bases. Cohort placement rested on clinical history that participants reported themselves. The source is a woman in her 30s who had been exposed to COVID-19. The specimen sequenced was PBMCs or T cells enriched from blood (not recorded which). This chain joins TRBV24-1 and TRBJ1-4; D is undetermined. CDR3 amino acids: CATSDSAPAAGIEKLFF. CDR3 nucleotide sequence: TGTGCCACCAGTGATTCCGCCCCAGCAGCCGGGATTGAAAAACTGTTTTTT.